One and the same sample provided the 5 T cell receptor beta chains below, sequenced in a study of cytomegalovirus exposure and HLA in healthy donors. The PCR ran on 60 Vbeta and 13 Jbeta primers. The method was immunoSEQ multiplex PCR; TCRdb's version includes in-frame clones alone and lacks a portion of them. In the table there are more than 150,000 clones, 75% to 85% of which are singletons. Material: PBMCs. These receptors came from a woman aged 25 to 39 in good health and CMV-seropositive.

The J gene is TRBJ2-3, the V gene TRBV2, with a weak D call TRBD1 (5 bases). Germline V lookup: CDR1 SNHLY, CDR2 FYNNEI. V was clipped by 7 bases and J by 2 bases, with 7 bases between them. The CDR3 is 12 residues long. DNA of the CDR3: TGTGCCAGCAAGGACAACACAGATACGCAGTATTTT. Amino acids: CASKDNTDTQYF.

This chain joins TRBV30 and TRBJ1-6; D unresolved. CDR1 is GTSNPN, CDR2 SVGIG, per germline (reference sequence). V gave up 4 bases and J gave up 0 bases, with 10 bases separating them. The CDR3 loop spans 15 amino acids. The CDR3 region has the DNA TGTGCCTGGATGACCGGGAGCTCCTATAATTCACCCCTCCACTTT. Its protein product is CAWMTGSSYNSPLHF.

The rearrangement links TRBV6-6 to TRBJ2-5; TRBD1 matches 7 bases. CDR1 MNHNY and CDR2 SVGAGI come from the germline V gene (reference sequence). After removal of 3 bases from V and 5 bases from J, the junction contained 3 bases not matched to a gene. The CDR3 extends over 13 amino acids. CDR3 nucleotide sequence: TGTGCCAGCAGTTATGTAGGGGGCGAGACCCAGTACTTC. It translates to CASSYVGGETQYF.

This clone turned up a few times. This chain connects TRBV6-5 to TRBJ2-5; the D gene is possibly TRBD1 (6 bases). The better agreement between TRBJ2-7 and the DNA end casts doubt on the J call. This CDR3 has 14 residues. The germline V gene has CDR1 MNHEY and CDR2 SVGAGI. CDR3 bases: TGTGCCAGCAGTTTAAGGACAGCCAACTACGAGCAGTACTTC. The encoded protein is CASSLRTANYEQYF.

The chain couples TRBV27 to TRBJ2-5; TRBD1 matches at 10 bases. CDR3 length: 16 residues. V lost 6 bases, J lost 5 bases, and 12 bases stayed unmatched. CDR1 MNHEY and CDR2 SMNVEV come from the germline V gene (reference sequence). DNA of the CDR3: TGTGCCAGCAGCTCCCCCCTGACAGGGGGCCTGGAGACCCAGTACTTC. The encoded protein is CASSSPLTGGLETQYF.